Listed below are T cell receptor beta chains from one sample, sequenced in a study of response to subunit inactivated influenza vaccine. Using its own MiXCR run on the RT-PCR reads, TCRdb lists one record per CDR3 protein. The sample carries 500,000 to 600,000 distinct CDR3 sequences, about an eighth recorded once. The sample here was PBMCs from blood, taken on the day of vaccination. Every receptor here comes from a man in his fifties who received an inactivated influenza vaccine. CDR3s include the opening cysteine and the closing phenylalanine or tryptophan. A D gene is named only where the DNA matches it firmly. Size tells how often a clone was seen (once, few, many) or the class of an expanded clone, and some rows leave it out.

d_call | j_call | clone_size | v_call | cdr3_nt | cdr3_aa
. | TRBJ1-1 | few | TRBV5-6 | TGTGCCAGCAGCTTGGAAAGGGTGGCTGAAGCTTTCTTT | CASSLERVAEAFF
TRBD1 | TRBJ2-3 | . | TRBV10-3 | TGTGCCATCAGTGGGACAGGGGGCATAGATACGCAGTATTTT | CAISGTGGIDTQYF
TRBD2 | TRBJ2-7 | . | TRBV5-1 | TGCGCCAGCAGCTTGGGTACTAGCGGTCCCTACGAGCAGTACTTC | CASSLGTSGPYEQYF
. | TRBJ2-1 | few | TRBV7-9 | TGTGCCAGCAGCTTAGTTCTGGGGAGGTCCTACAATGAGCAGTTCTTC | CASSLVLGRSYNEQFF
TRBD1 | TRBJ2-1 | . | TRBV12-3/TRBV12-4 | TGTGCCAGCAGCCGTCCCGGGACAGGGTTCTCCTACAATGAGCAGTTCTTC | CASSRPGTGFSYNEQFF
TRBD1 | TRBJ1-1 | few | TRBV5-1 | TGCGCCAGCAGCTTGGAGGACAGGAGGAACACTGAAGCTTTCTTT | CASSLEDRRNTEAFF
. | TRBJ2-5 | . | TRBV4-3 | TGCGCCAGCAGCCAAGAAATCTCTCGGGGGCAAGAGACCCAGTACTTC | CASSQEISRGQETQYF
TRBD1 | TRBJ1-1 | few | TRBV2 | TGTGCCAGCAGTGGACAGGGGGTGAACACTGAAGCTTTCTTT | CASSGQGVNTEAFF
TRBD2 | TRBJ2-5 | many | TRBV12-3/TRBV12-4 | TGTGCCAGCAGTTTTTTGGCCGGGGGGGCCGGAGAGACCCAGTACTTC | CASSFLAGGAGETQYF
. | TRBJ1-1 | . | TRBV6-1 | TGTGCCAGCAGGACTGTGGGGAACACTGAAGCTTTCTTT | CASRTVGNTEAFF
. | TRBJ1-5 | . | TRBV28 | TGTGCCAGCAGTTTTGACAGGCTGAATCAGCCCCAGCATTTT | CASSFDRLNQPQHF
TRBD1 | TRBJ2-5 | few | TRBV11-2 | TGTGCCAGCAGCTTATCAACAGGGGGGTCAGAGACCCAGTACTTC | CASSLSTGGSETQYF
TRBD1 | TRBJ2-7 | . | TRBV29-1 | TGCAGCGCCACGACAGGGGGCGGTTACGAGCAGTACTTC | CSATTGGGYEQYF
. | TRBJ2-2 | . | TRBV2 | TGTGCCAGCAGTGAGGGTAACACCGGGGAGCTGTTTTTT | CASSEGNTGELFF
. | TRBJ1-4 | . | TRBV12-3/TRBV12-4 | TGTGCCAGCAGTTTATATCGCGGGCCTAATGAAAAACTGTTTTTT | CASSLYRGPNEKLFF
TRBD2 | TRBJ2-1 | few | TRBV12-3/TRBV12-4 | TGTGCCAGCAGTTTGGCGTCTAGCGGGAGGGCCTACAATGAGCAGTTCTTC | CASSLASSGRAYNEQFF
. | TRBJ2-2 | few | TRBV3-1 | TGTGCCAGCAGCCGAAAGGGCGCCGGGGAGCTGTTTTTT | CASSRKGAGELFF
TRBD1 | TRBJ1-4 | . | TRBV5-1 | TGCGCCAGCAGCACCCGACAGGGTCGGGCTGAAAAACTGTTTTTT | CASSTRQGRAEKLFF
TRBD1 | TRBJ2-1 | . | TRBV19 | TGTGCCAGTAGTATAGCGGGGACAGGGATGTACAATGAGCAGTTCTTC | CASSIAGTGMYNEQFF
TRBD1 | TRBJ2-4 | few | TRBV28 | TGTGCCAGCAGCGGACAGGGTATCTGGGCCAAAAACATTCAGTACTTC | CASSGQGIWAKNIQYF
. | TRBJ2-7 | . | TRBV20-1 | TGCAGTGCTAGAGATGGCCGGCGGGTAAGCTCCTACGAGCAGTACTTC | CSARDGRRVSSYEQYF
TRBD2 | TRBJ2-1 | . | TRBV20-1 | TGCTGTGCTAGCTCTAGCGGGGGCCGTTCCTACAATGAGCAGTTCTTC | CCASSSGGRSYNEQFF
. | TRBJ2-3 | few | TRBV20-1 | TGCAGTGCTAGAGAAAAGGGGGGGGGGACAGATACGCAGTATTTT | CSAREKGGGTDTQYF
. | TRBJ1-1 | . | TRBV29-1 | TGCAGCGACAGACACTCGAACACTGAAGCTTTCTTT | CSDRHSNTEAFF
. | TRBJ2-2 | many | TRBV12-3/TRBV12-4 | . | CASILGGRANTGELFF
. | TRBJ2-1 | many | TRBV12-3/TRBV12-4 | TGTGCCAGCAGACAGACAGGGAGGGATGAGCAGTTCTTC | CASRQTGRDEQFF
. | TRBJ1-1 | . | TRBV6-6 | TGTGCCAGCAGTTACGTGGACACTGAAGCTTTCTTT | CASSYVDTEAFF
TRBD1 | TRBJ1-2 | . | TRBV20-1 | TGCAGTGCTCAAGGACAGGGGATTAACTATGGCTACACCTTC | CSAQGQGINYGYTF
. | TRBJ1-2 | . | TRBV20-1 | TGCAGTGCTAGAGAGAGCAGGGACGGTGGCTACACCTTC | CSARESRDGGYTF
. | TRBJ2-1 | few | TRBV12-3/TRBV12-4 | TGTGCCAGCAGTCCAAATACAGGTATCTACAATGAGCAGTTCTTC | CASSPNTGIYNEQFF
TRBD1 | TRBJ2-1 | . | TRBV18 | TGTGCCAGCTCACCATTACAGGGGAACAATGAGCAGTTCTTC | CASSPLQGNNEQFF
. | TRBJ2-1 | . | TRBV2 | TGTGCCAGCAGAAATTGGGGAGTAGGGGCCTACAATGAGCAGTTCTTC | CASRNWGVGAYNEQFF
. | TRBJ2-5 | . | TRBV3-1 | TGTGCCAGCAGCCAAGTGAGCGTAGAAGAGACCCAGTACTTC | CASSQVSVEETQYF
TRBD1 | TRBJ1-1 | few | TRBV4-3 | TGCGCCAGCAGCCAAGATTATGACATCAGGGGGCCCGCTGAAGCTTTCTTT | CASSQDYDIRGPAEAFF
. | TRBJ1-5 | . | TRBV19 | TGTGCCACAAACCGGGACATCGATCAGCCCCAGCATTTT | CATNRDIDQPQHF
. | TRBJ2-1 | . | TRBV28 | TGTGCCAGCAGTTTGCGGGACAGAGCATTCAATGAGCAGTTCTTC | CASSLRDRAFNEQFF
. | TRBJ2-2 | . | TRBV15 | TGTGCCACCAGCGGAGGGGAGAACACCGGGGAGCTGTTTTTT | CATSGGENTGELFF